These 2 T cell receptor beta chains were all obtained from the same sample, sequenced in a study of cytotoxic CD8 clonotypes in ibrutinib-treated CLL. The assay was immunoSEQ multiplex PCR, and TCRdb's table has in-frame clones only and misses some. Of around 300,000 clones listed, 80% are singletons. The source was PBMCs, collected before ibrutinib treatment. The receptors come from a human donor with chronic lymphocytic leukemia.

As for this clone: Sequence at one end of the junction differs from germline and may be a read error. The chain combines TRBV5-4 with TRBJ2-3, with D unclear. Germline V gene sequence: CDR1 SGHNT, CDR2 YYREEE (reference sequence). The length of the CDR3 is 17 residues. CDR3 sequence: CASSQDYRGAGTDTQYF. Here the CDR3 DNA reads TGCGCCAGCAGCCAAGATTACCGAGGCGCCGGCACAGATACGCAGTATTTT.

This clone was seen a handful of times. The CDR3 DNA is TGTGCCAGCGGAACGGGGTTGGGGACTAGCGGGAGAGCAGATACGCAGTATTTT. It specifies CASGTGLGTSGRADTQYF. The chain carries TRBV9 and TRBJ2-3; 14 nucleotides match TRBD2. CDR1 is SGDLS, CDR2 YYNGEE, per germline. V lost 7 bases, J lost 4 bases, and 14 bases stayed unmatched. The CDR3 extends over 18 amino acids.